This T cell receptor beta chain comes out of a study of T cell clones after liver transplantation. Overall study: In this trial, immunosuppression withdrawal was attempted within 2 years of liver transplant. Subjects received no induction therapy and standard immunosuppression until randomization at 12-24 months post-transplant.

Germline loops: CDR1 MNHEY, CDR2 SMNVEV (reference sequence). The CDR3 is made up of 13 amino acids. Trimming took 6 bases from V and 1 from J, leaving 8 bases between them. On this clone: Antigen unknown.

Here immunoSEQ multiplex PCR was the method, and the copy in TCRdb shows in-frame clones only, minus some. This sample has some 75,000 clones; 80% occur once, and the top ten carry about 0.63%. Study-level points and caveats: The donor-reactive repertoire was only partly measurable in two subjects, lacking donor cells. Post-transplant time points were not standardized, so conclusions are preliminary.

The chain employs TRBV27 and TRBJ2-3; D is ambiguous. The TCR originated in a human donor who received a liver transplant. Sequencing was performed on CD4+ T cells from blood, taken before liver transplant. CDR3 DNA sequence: TGTGCCAGCAGCCCGACCCGCACAGATACGCAGTATTTT. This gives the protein CASSPTRTDTQYF.